This paragraph reports one T cell receptor (beta chain). Its antigen remains unidentified. Profiling relied on immunoSEQ multiplex PCR, and the TCRdb table lists in-frame clones only, not all of them. Of about 120,000 clones in the sample, approximately 78% are singletons; the top ten hold 1.9%. The CDR3 runs to 16 residues. Between the trimmed V and J ends, which lost 1 base and 2 bases, there was a span of 13 bases. CDR1 is SGHTA and CDR2 is FQGNSA in the germline V gene. These data originate in a study of radiation and T cells in renal cell carcinoma. Study-level results: Pretreatment tumor biopsies were lacking, so baseline clonotypes are unknown.

The time point denotes: blood 2 weeks post-SBRT. The treatment here: 15 Gy SBRT to primary tumor, nephrectomy 4 weeks later. The chain employs TRBV7-2 and TRBJ2-3; D perhaps matches TRBD2 (6 bases). This receptor was obtained from an older woman with renal cell carcinoma. This specimen consisted of blood, obtained from a patient whose treatment included radiotherapy and nephrectomy. CDR3 DNA sequence: TGTGCCAGCAGCTTAGGTTATGGGGGGATCACAGATACGCAGTATTTT. Translated: CASSLGYGGITDTQYF. Variable domain in full (rest from reference TRBV7-2 and TRBJ2-3): GAGVSQSPSNKVTEKGKDVELRCDPISGHTALYWYRQSLGQGLEFLIYFQGNSAPDKSGLPSDRFSAERTGGSVSTLTIQRTQQEDSAVYLCASSLGYGGITDTQYFGPGTRLTVL.